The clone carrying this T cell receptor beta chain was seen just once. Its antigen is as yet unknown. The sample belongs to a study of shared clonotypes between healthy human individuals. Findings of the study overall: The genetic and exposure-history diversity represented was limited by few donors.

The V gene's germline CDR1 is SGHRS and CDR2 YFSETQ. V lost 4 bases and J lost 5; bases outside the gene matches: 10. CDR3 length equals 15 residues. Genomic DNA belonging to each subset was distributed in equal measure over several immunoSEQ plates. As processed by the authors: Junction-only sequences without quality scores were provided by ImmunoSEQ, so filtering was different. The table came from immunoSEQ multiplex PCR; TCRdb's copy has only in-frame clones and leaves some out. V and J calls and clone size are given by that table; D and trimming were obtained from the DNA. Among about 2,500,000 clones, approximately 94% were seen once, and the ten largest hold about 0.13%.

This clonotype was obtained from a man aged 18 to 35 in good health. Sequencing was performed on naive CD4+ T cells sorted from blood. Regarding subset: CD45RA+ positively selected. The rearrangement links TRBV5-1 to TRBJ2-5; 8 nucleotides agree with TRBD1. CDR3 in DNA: TGCGCCAGCAGCCCCACCGGCAGGGGGCACGAGACCCAGTACTTC. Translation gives CASSPTGRGHETQYF.